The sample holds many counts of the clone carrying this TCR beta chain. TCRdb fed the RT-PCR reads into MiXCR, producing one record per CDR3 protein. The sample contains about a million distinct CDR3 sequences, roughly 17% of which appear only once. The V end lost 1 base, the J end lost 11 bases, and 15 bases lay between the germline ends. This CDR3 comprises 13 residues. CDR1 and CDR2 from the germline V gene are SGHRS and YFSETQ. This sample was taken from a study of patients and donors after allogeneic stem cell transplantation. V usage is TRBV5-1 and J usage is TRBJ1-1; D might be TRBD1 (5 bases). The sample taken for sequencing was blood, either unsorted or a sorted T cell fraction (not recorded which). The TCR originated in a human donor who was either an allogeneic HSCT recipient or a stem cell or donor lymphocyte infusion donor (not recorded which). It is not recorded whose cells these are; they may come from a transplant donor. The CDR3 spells CASSLMMGRGAFF. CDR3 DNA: TGCGCCAGCAGCTTGATGATGGGGCGCGGTGCTTTCTTT.